This T cell receptor beta chain was retrieved from a study of CD8 T cells in ankylosing spondylitis. CDR1 SGHDN and CDR2 FVKESK come from the germline V gene. There are 13 residues in the CDR3. Concerning this clonotype: Its cognate antigen is unknown. This may come from a read error, since a much larger clone is one base off.

Each TCR beta library was made by quantitative 5'-RACE that incorporated molecular barcodes. TCRdb independently ran MiXCR on the 5' RACE reads; one entry per CDR3 protein. The sample lists roughly 130,000 distinct CDR3 sequences, roughly 6.6% occurring once. Findings and limits, study-wide: Those disease-linked clones were CD8+; they were also relatively rare in peripheral blood. Significantly higher representation of disease-linked clones was reported for matched ankylosing spondylitis synovial fluid.

This sequence was found in a male donor with ankylosing spondylitis or in good health (not recorded which). The source material was blood, either unsorted or a sorted T cell fraction (not recorded which). The V call is TRBV14, the J call TRBJ2-5; tentatively, D is TRBD1 (5 bases). This chain's CDR3 is CASKGLGQETQCF. The DNA of the CDR3 is TGTGCCAGCAAGGGGCTGGGCCAAGAGACCCAGTGCTTC.